The 25 T cell receptor beta chains given below trace back to one sample, sequenced in a study of lymphopenia after photon versus proton radiotherapy. Produced via immunoSEQ multiplex PCR; TCRdb's table is partial and in-frame only. There are approximately 17,000 clones in the sample; more than 85% occur only once, and under 60% lies in the top ten. Sequenced here: peripheral blood, sampled from a patient treated with proton-based radiotherapy. Receptors originate from a woman aged 60-75 years with cholangiocarcinoma. Some clones in this sample may be carry-over from other donors' samples.

The rearrangement uses TRBV30 and TRBJ2-3; TRBD2 agrees at 8 bases. This CDR3 has 15 residues. Per the germline V gene, CDR1 is GTSNPN and CDR2 is SVGIG (reference sequence). Trimming cost V 7 bases and J 4 bases; bases outside gene matches: 13. The CDR3 is CAYDSRGDHSDTQYF. DNA for the CDR3: TGTGCCTACGATTCGCGGGGGGATCATTCAGATACGCAGTATTTT.

This clone showed up just a few times. The rearrangement links TRBV27 to TRBJ2-1, with TRBD1 matching 7 bases. The CDR3 is made up of 17 amino acids. Germline CDR1 reads MNHEY; CDR2 reads SMNVEV (reference sequence). V was clipped by 5 bases and J by 9 bases; unmatched bases: 19. CDR3 coding DNA: TGTGCCAGCAGTAACGACAGGGCTGGTGGTCGACATGGTGAGCAGTTCTTC. This encodes CASSNDRAGGRHGEQFF.

The chain has TRBV2 and TRBJ2-5; D may correspond to TRBD1 or TRBD2 (5 bases each). In germline, CDR1 is SNHLY, CDR2 FYNNEI. The CDR3 covers 13 residues. V was trimmed by 7 bases and J by 2 bases, leaving 11 bases between them. As DNA, the CDR3 is TGTGCCAGCACCAGGGAGACTCAAGAGACCCAGTACTTC. Translation gives CASTRETQETQYF. The variable domain in full, with the rest retrieved from reference TRBV2 and TRBJ2-5, is EPEVTQTPSHQVTQMGQEVILRCVPISNHLYFYWYRQILGQKVEFLVSFYNNEISEKSEIFDDQFSVERPDGSNFTLKIRSTKLEDSAMYFCASTRETQETQYFGPGTRLLVL.

This rearrangement joins TRBV14 to TRBJ2-3; D possibly matches TRBD1 or TRBD2 (5 bases each). Germline V gives CDR1 SGHDN, CDR2 FVKESK. This CDR3 contains 16 residues. V shed 11 bases and J shed 1 base, with 22 bases lying between them. The CDR3 protein is CAPRGSNEVGTDTQYF. DNA for the CDR3: TGTGCCCCCCGGGGCAGTAATGAGGTGGGCACAGATACGCAGTATTTT.

V is TRBV2 and J is TRBJ1-4; D is uncertain. V was shortened by 6 bases and J by 8 bases, with 13 bases between the two germline ends. The V gene's germline CDR1 is SNHLY and CDR2 FYNNEI. The CDR3 sequence is 13 residues long. The CDR3 DNA reads TGTGCCAGCAGGGGAGGGCTGAACGAAAAACTGTTTTTT. Encoded protein: CASRGGLNEKLFF.

V usage is TRBV10-1 and J usage is TRBJ1-3; D is unresolved. The CDR3 consists of 14 residues. Germline-derived CDR1 and CDR2 are WNHNN and SYGVQD (reference sequence). Between the trimmed V and J ends, which lost 3 bases and 4 bases, there was a span of 10 bases. CDR3 loop: CASSEGADGNTIYF. Here the CDR3 DNA reads TGCGCCAGCAGTGAAGGAGCGGACGGAAACACCATATATTTT.

This chain links TRBV11-2 with TRBJ2-1, with TRBD2 identical over 10 bases. After removal of 5 bases from V and 9 bases from J, the junction contained 19 bases not matched to a gene. Germline assignment: CDR1 SGHAT and CDR2 FQNNGV. The CDR3 has 18 amino acids. The CDR3 reads CASSQSGLARSVRREQFF. The CDR3 region has the DNA TGTGCCAGCAGCCAGTCGGGACTAGCGCGCTCTGTTCGGCGTGAGCAGTTCTTC.

The J gene is TRBJ2-7, the V gene TRBV4-1, with D perhaps matching TRBD2 (6 bases). V dropped 1 base and J dropped 1 base, with 8 bases sitting between them. Germline-derived CDR1 and CDR2 are MGHRA and YSYEKL. CDR3 length equals 14 residues. CDR3 nucleotide sequence: TGCGCCAGCAGCCAAGTGGGGGGATCCTACGAGCAGTACTTC. It codes for CASSQVGGSYEQYF.

The chain couples TRBV28 to TRBJ1-2; 7 bases match TRBD1. The V segment lost 5 bases and the J segment 0 bases; nucleotides outside the gene matches: 3. The CDR3 has 14 amino acids. CDR1 is MDHEN, CDR2 SYDVKM, per germline. This CDR3 reads CASSPGTANYGYTF. The CDR3 DNA reads as TGTGCCAGCAGTCCTGGGACAGCTAACTATGGCTACACCTTC.

This clone showed up just once. The chain carries TRBV6-6 and TRBJ1-1; D remains unclear. The CDR3 totals 12 residues. CDR1 and CDR2 from the germline V gene are MNHNY and SVGAGI (reference sequence). The V and J ends lost 6 bases and 0 bases respectively, with 5 bases between them. The CDR3 nucleotides read TGTGCCAGCAGACTTATGAACACTGAAGCTTTCTTT. It is translated as CASRLMNTEAFF.

This clone appeared a single time. The chain uses TRBV5-4 and TRBJ1-1; D is ambiguous. V was pared by 3 bases and J by 1 base, with 13 bases between. CDR3 length: 15 amino acids. Germline-derived CDR1 and CDR2 are SGHNT and YYREEE (reference sequence). The CDR3 DNA sequence: TGTGCCAGCAGCTACGGCTTGCGGGCGAACACTGAAGCTTTCTTT. It is translated as CASSYGLRANTEAFF.

The chain carries TRBV19 and TRBJ1-1; D perhaps matches TRBD1 (6 bases). The CDR3 has 11 residues. Trimming removed 6 bases at V and 11 bases at J, with 13 bases between. The germline V gene encodes CDR1 LNHDA and CDR2 SQIVND (reference sequence). The CDR3 sequence is CASRDRMGAFF. CDR3 DNA: TGTGCCAGTAGGGACAGAATGGGGGCTTTCTTT.

CDR3 sequence (DNA): TGCAGTGGGGACTCCGAGGAGGGGCAGTACTTC. Its translation is CSGDSEEGQYF. The gene calls are TRBV20-1 and TRBJ2-7; the D gene is possibly TRBD2 (6 bases). With 7 bases removed from V and 9 bases from J, the gap between germline ends came to 16 bases. Germline CDR1 is DFQATT and CDR2 is SNEGSKA (reference sequence). The CDR3 is made up of 11 amino acids.

The chain couples TRBV10-3 to TRBJ1-6, with 7 bases identical to TRBD1. Germline V gives CDR1 ENHRY, CDR2 SYGVKD. CDR3 length: 14 residues. V was pared by 11 bases and J by 6 bases, with 10 bases of the junction left unmatched. In DNA, the CDR3 is TGTGCCGCAGGGTGGGGACAGTTTAATTCACCCCTCCACTTT. Its translation: CAAGWGQFNSPLHF.

The chain recombines TRBV7-9 with TRBJ2-5; tentative D call: TRBD2 (5 bases). The V gene lost 10 bases and the J gene lost 5 bases, with 20 bases spanning the gap. The CDR3 covers 14 residues. From germline, CDR1 is SEHNR and CDR2 FQNEAQ (reference sequence). CDR3 sequence: CATISGVVGETQYF. Here the CDR3 DNA reads TGTGCCACCATAAGCGGAGTGGTTGGGGAGACCCAGTACTTC.

This chain uses TRBV30 with TRBJ1-4; D ambiguous. This CDR3 contains 13 residues. The V gene lost 0 bases and the J gene lost 7 bases, with 9 bases spanning the gap. Germline-derived CDR1 and CDR2 are GTSNPN and SVGIG (reference sequence). This CDR3 reads CAWSVRPIEKLFF. CDR3 bases: TGTGCCTGGAGTGTAAGGCCCATTGAAAAACTGTTTTTT.

The chain couples TRBV10-3 to TRBJ1-1, with D perhaps matching TRBD1 (5 bases). Germline loops: CDR1 ENHRY, CDR2 SYGVKD. There are 13 residues in the CDR3. V was shortened by 9 bases and J by 3 bases, with 14 bases between the two germline ends. The CDR3 coding sequence is TGTGCCATTAGGCGGGGGGAGGACACTGAAGCTTTCTTT. Its protein product is CAIRRGEDTEAFF.

The chain combines TRBV21-1 with TRBJ2-7; TRBD1 is taken as the D call from the table, unchecked against the DNA. TRBV21-1 is a recognized pseudogene. CDR3 length: 16 amino acids. CDR3 sequence (DNA): TGTGCCAGCAGCCCCTGGGACAGGGGGGGACCCTACGAGCAGTACTTC. This codes for CASSPWDRGGPYEQYF.

V is TRBV5-1 and J is TRBJ2-2, with TRBD1 matching over 8 bases. V shed 4 bases, J shed 3 bases, and the junction held 8 bases outside the gene matches. CDR3 length equals 16 residues. Germline-derived CDR1 and CDR2 are SGHRS and YFSETQ. The CDR3 spells CASSPQGAPYTGELFF. The CDR3 region has the DNA TGCGCCAGCAGCCCGCAGGGGGCCCCTTACACCGGGGAGCTGTTTTTT.

The rearrangement links TRBV9 to TRBJ2-7, with D possibly matching TRBD2 (6 bases). The CDR3 consists of 13 residues. Trimming removed 4 bases from V and 3 bases from J, with 11 bases in between. The germline V gene has CDR1 SGDLS and CDR2 YYNGEE. The CDR3 DNA sequence: TGTGCCAGCAGCCCCCCCGGGAGCTACGAGCAGTACTTC. Translating gives CASSPPGSYEQYF.

Points on this clone: One end of the junction fails to match germline, which may point to a read error. The chain recombines TRBV5-1 with TRBJ1-5, with TRBD1 as a possible D gene (5 bases). CDR1 is SGHRS, CDR2 YFSETQ, per germline. The CDR3 runs 15 residues. The CDR3 region is CASSLWGDLNQPQHF. CDR3 nucleotides: TGTGCCAGCAGCTTGTGGGGGGACCTAAATCAGCCCCAGCATTTT.

The chain uses TRBV18 and TRBJ1-1; D is possibly TRBD1 (5 bases). The CDR3 has 14 residues. Trimming took 2 bases from V and 1 from J, leaving 8 bases between them. The V gene's germline CDR1 is KGHSH and CDR2 LQKENI. CDR3 protein: CASSPNTGNTEAFF. The CDR3 bases are TGTGCCAGCTCACCAAATACAGGGAACACTGAAGCTTTCTTT.

The CDR3 here is CSVEGAGDTEAFF. The CDR3 DNA is TGCAGCGTTGAAGGGGCGGGGGACACTGAAGCTTTCTTT. This chain joins TRBV29-1 and TRBJ1-1; D is perhaps TRBD1 (5 bases). In germline, CDR1 is SQVTM, CDR2 ANQGSEA. The V end was cut by 1 base, the J end by 3 bases, with 9 bases between. The CDR3 totals 13 residues. The complete variable domain, with remaining parts taken from reference TRBV29-1 and TRBJ1-1, reads SAVISQKPSRDICQRGTSLTIQCQVDSQVTMMFWYRQQPGQSLTLIATANQGSEATYESGFVIDKFPISRPNLTFSTLTVSNMSPEDSSIYLCSVEGAGDTEAFFGQGTRLTVV.

This clone was seen just once. The rearrangement uses TRBV6-1 and TRBJ2-7; 8 positions agree with TRBD2. In germline, CDR1 is MNHNS, CDR2 SASEGT. Germline trimming cut 5 bases from V and 0 bases from J; bases unmatched to any gene: 6. The length of the CDR3 is 15 residues. The CDR3 DNA follows: TGTGCCAGCAGTCCTAGCGGGCTGAGCTCCTACGAGCAGTACTTC. It yields the protein CASSPSGLSSYEQYF.

This sequence joins TRBV7-8 and TRBJ1-5; D is perhaps TRBD1 (6 bases). The length of the CDR3 is 16 residues. Trimming took off 5 bases at V and 0 bases at J, with 14 bases between the two ends. CDR1 is SGHVS and CDR2 is FQNEAQ in the germline V gene. The CDR3 loop is CASSHRGGLSNQPQHF. DNA for the CDR3: TGTGCCAGCAGCCATAGGGGGGGACTTAGCAATCAGCCCCAGCATTTT.